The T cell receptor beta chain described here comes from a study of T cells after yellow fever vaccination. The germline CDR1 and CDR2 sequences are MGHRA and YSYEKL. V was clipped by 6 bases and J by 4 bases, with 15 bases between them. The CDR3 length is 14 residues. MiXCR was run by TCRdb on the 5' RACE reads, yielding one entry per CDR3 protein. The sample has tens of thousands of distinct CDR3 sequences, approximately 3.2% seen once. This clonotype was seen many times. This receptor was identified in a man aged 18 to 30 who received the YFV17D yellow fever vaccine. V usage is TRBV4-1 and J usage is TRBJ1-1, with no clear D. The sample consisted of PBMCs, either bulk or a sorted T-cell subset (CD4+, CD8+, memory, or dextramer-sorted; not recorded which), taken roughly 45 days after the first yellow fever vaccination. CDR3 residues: CASSTTVPLTEAFF. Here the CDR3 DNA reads TGCGCCAGCAGTACAACAGTCCCCCTCACTGAAGCTTTCTTT.